This TCR beta chain derives from a study of blood T cell repertoires in COVID-19. At the level of the study: Samples representing acute and convalescent COVID-19 were sourced from the United States, Italy and Spain. T cells, B-cell-depleted T cells, or PBMCs supplied cDNA or gDNA.

The CDR3 sequence is 13 residues long. V lost 7 bases, J lost 4 bases, and 14 bases lay in between. Per the original methods: Counts of nucleated cells, estimated from reference gene primer amplification, were obtained. Using immunoSEQ multiplex PCR, the repertoire was profiled, and TCRdb retains in-frame clones only, with some absent. That table furnishes V, J and clone size, whereas the DNA furnished D and trimming. The sample contains some 160,000 clones, more than 75% of which appear only once. This chain connects TRBV12-3 or TRBV12-4 to TRBJ2-7; a weak D match, TRBD1 (6 bases). The specimen was peripheral blood. The clonotype comes from a man in his sixties with acute or convalescent COVID-19. The CDR3 loop reads CASTSPQGYEQYF. As DNA, the CDR3 is TGTGCCAGCACCTCCCCCCAGGGGTACGAGCAGTACTTC.